The clone carrying this T cell receptor (beta chain) was observed a few times. RNA extraction used unfractionated whole blood as the source of total RNA. The sample is drawn from a study of human T cells and chemical hapten exposure. From the 5' RACE reads, TCRdb called clonotypes with MiXCR, one entry per CDR3 protein. Seen here are about 120,000 distinct CDR3 sequences, roughly 18% observed once, and the top ten hold 2.5% to 3.5%. The TCR originated in a human donor in good health.

Here the CDR3 reads CASRSDTYEQYF. The CDR3, as DNA: TGTGCCAGCAGATCTGACACCTACGAGCAGTACTTC. The chain combines TRBV12-3 or TRBV12-4 with TRBJ2-7; D not certain. V was trimmed by 6 bases and J by 2 bases, leaving 8 bases between them. The CDR3 consists of 12 residues.